This TCR beta chain was identified in a study of cytomegalovirus exposure and HLA in healthy donors. The CDR3 sequence is 17 residues long. V lost 5 bases and J lost 6; bases outside the gene matches: 16. In germline, CDR1 is SGHTA, CDR2 FQGNSA. Both 60 Vbeta primers and 13 Jbeta primers went into the PCR. Libraries were prepared by immunoSEQ multiplex PCR; TCRdb keeps only in-frame clonotypes and omits some of them. The profile covers 85,000 to 100,000 clones, with around 59% appearing a single time and about 2.5% taken by the ten largest. The clonotype originates from a human donor in good health. The rearrangement joins TRBV7-2 to TRBJ1-1, with TRBD1 identical over 9 bases. Sequences were obtained from PBMCs. DNA of the CDR3: TGTGCCAGCAGCCGCAACACAGGGGGCGTTCGGACCCCTGAAGCTTTCTTT. This translates into CASSRNTGGVRTPEAFF.